The text below deals with one T cell receptor (beta chain). Relative to the germline gene, one junction end is altered; a read error may explain this. Random hexamers served to reverse transcribe roughly 0.45 to 1 ug RNA. TCRdb reanalysed the immunoSEQ multiplex PCR reads using MiXCR and keeps one entry per CDR3 protein. The sample holds 160,000 or so distinct CDR3 sequences, around 94% seen once. The data stem from a study of CD8 T cells in Susac syndrome. Per the germline V gene, CDR1 is SQVTM and CDR2 is ANQGSEA. There are 14 residues in the CDR3. V and J are TRBV29-1 and TRBJ1-4, with D unclear. The sequence came from a human donor with multiple sclerosis. Sequenced material: CD4+ T cells from PBMCs. The chain's CDR3 is CSVEVAGVGEKLFF. The CDR3 DNA reads TGCAGCGTAGAAGTTGCCGGGGTTGGGGAAAAACTGTTTTTT.